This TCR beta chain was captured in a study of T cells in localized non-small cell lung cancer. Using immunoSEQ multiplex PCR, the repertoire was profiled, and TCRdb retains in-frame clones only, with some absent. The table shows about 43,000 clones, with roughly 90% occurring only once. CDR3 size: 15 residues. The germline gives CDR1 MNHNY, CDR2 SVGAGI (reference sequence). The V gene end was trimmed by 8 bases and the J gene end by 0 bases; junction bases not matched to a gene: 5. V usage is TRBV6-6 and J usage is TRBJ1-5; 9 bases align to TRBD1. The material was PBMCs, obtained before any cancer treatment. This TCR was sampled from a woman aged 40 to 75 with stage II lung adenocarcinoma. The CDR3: CASGGDRDSNQPQHF. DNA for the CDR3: TGTGCCAGCGGTGGGGACAGGGATAGCAATCAGCCCCAGCATTTT.